The following is a T cell receptor (beta chain) sequence with its context. What it binds is not known. The primer mix had 60 Vbeta and 13 Jbeta primers. The assay was immunoSEQ multiplex PCR, and TCRdb's table has in-frame clones only and misses some. The sample consists of roughly 140,000 clones, 65% to 85% of them appearing once. The data originate from a study of cytomegalovirus exposure and HLA in healthy donors. For the study at large: When 300 to 500 donors were genotyped, approximately 80% of them were found to fall in the Caucasian-associated ancestry cluster. Overall study results and limits: Roughly even sequencing depth across donors was the assumption behind the presence/absence analyses.

V was trimmed by 4 bases and J by 6 bases, leaving 17 bases between them. Germline CDR1 and CDR2: SGHDT and YYEEEE. The CDR3 has 15 residues. J is TRBJ1-5 and V is TRBV5-6; weak D call: TRBD1 (6 bases). The specimen sequenced was PBMCs. The receptor was isolated from a woman between 40 and 55 years old in good health and CMV-seropositive. The CDR3: CASSTWSGVFQPQHF. CDR3 nucleotides: TGTGCCAGCAGCACTTGGTCAGGGGTTTTTCAGCCCCAGCATTTT.